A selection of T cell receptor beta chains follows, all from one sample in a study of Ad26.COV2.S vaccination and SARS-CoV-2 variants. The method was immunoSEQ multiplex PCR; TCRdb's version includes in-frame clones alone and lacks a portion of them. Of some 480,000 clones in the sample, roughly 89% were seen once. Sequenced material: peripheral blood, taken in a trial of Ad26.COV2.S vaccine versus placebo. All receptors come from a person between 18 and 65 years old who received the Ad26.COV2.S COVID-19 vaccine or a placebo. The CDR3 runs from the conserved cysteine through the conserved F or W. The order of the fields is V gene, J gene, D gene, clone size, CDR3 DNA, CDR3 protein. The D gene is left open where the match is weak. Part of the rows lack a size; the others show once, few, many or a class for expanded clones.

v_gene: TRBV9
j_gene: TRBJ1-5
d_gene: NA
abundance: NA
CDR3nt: TGTGCCAGCAGCGTAGGGGCAAACCCTTACAATCAGCCCCAGCATTTT
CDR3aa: CASSVGANPYNQPQHF

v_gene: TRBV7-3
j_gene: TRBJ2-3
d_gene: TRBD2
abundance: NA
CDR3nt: TGTGCCAGCGGGTTGACTAGCGGTAGCACAGATACGCAGTATTTT
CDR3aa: CASGLTSGSTDTQYF

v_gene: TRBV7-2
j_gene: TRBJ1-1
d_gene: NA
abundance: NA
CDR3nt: TGTGCCACCAAGGGTGGCGCGAACACTGAAGCTTTCTTT
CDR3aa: CATKGGANTEAFF

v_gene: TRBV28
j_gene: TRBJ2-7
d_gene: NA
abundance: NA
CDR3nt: TGTGCCAGCAGCTCAACGGGGAGCCGAAGCTCCTACGAGCAGTACTTC
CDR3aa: CASSSTGSRSSYEQYF

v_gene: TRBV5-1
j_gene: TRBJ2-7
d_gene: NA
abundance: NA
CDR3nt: TGCGCCAGCAGCGGTACTCGGGGCGAGCAGTACTTC
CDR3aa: CASSGTRGEQYF

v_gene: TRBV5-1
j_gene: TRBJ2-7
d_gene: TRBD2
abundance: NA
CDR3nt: TGCGCCAGTCCCAATAGCGGGAGGACCTACGAGCAGTACTTC
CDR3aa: CASPNSGRTYEQYF

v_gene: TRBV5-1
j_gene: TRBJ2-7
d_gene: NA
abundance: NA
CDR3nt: TGCGCCAGCAGCTTGGATGGCAGGCCGAGCTCCTACGAGCAGTACTTC
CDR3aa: CASSLDGRPSSYEQYF

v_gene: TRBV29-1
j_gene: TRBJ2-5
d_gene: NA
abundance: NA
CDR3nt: TGCAGCGTTGATCAGGTGGGGGAGACCCAGTACTTC
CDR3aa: CSVDQVGETQYF

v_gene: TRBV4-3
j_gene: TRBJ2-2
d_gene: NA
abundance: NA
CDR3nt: TGCGCCAGCAGCCAACTGGGCGTCGGGGAGCTGTTTTTT
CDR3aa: CASSQLGVGELFF

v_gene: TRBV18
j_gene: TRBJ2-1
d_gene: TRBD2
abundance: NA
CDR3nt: TGTGCCAGCTCAGCCAAAGCGGGAGGGCCCATGGCCAATGAGCAGTTCTTC
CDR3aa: CASSAKAGGPMANEQFF

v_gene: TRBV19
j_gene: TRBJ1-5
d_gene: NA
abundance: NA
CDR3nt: TGTGCCAGTAGTAATAGTAGAAGCCAGCCCCAGCATTTT
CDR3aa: CASSNSRSQPQHF

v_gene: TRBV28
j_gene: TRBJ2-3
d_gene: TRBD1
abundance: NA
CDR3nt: TGTGCCAGCAGTCGGACAGGCGACCCCCGGGGTACGCAGTATTTT
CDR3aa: CASSRTGDPRGTQYF

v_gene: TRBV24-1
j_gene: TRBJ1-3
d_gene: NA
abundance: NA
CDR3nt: TGTGCCACCAGTGATTCCGGACTGGGGGGAGGAAACACCATATATTTT
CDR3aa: CATSDSGLGGGNTIYF

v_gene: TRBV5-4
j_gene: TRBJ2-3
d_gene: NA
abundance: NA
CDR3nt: TGTGCCAGCAGCTTGGGAGAGACAGTTAACACAGATACGCAGTATTTT
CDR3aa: CASSLGETVNTDTQYF

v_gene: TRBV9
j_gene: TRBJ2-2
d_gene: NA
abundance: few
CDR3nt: TGTGCCAGCGTGGGTAACACCGGGGAGCTGTTTTTT
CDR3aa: CASVGNTGELFF

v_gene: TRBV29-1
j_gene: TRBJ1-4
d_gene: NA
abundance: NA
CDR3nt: TGCAGCGCCCAAGGACGGACTAATGAAAAACTGTTTTTT
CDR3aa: CSAQGRTNEKLFF

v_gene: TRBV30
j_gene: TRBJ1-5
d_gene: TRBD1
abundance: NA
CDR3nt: TGTGCCTGGAGTGTACTTGGGACAGGGGACCAGCCCCAGCATTTT
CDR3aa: CAWSVLGTGDQPQHF

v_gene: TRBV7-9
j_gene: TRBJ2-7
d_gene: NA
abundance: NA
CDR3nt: TGTGCCAGCAGCTTAGGGGTGGGGACCTACGAGCAGTACTTC
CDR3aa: CASSLGVGTYEQYF

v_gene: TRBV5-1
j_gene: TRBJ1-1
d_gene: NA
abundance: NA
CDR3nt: TGCGCCAGCAGCTTGTCCCGGAACGTTGAAGCTTTCTTT
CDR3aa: CASSLSRNVEAFF

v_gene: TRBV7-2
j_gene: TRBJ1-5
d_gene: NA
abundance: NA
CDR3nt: TGTGCCAGCAGCTTACTGGGTAGGAATCAGCCCCAGCATTTT
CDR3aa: CASSLLGRNQPQHF

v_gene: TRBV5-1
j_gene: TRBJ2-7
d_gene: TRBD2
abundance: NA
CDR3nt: TGCGCCAGCAGCTTGGCCTGGGCTAGCGGGAGTAACCACGAGCAGTACTTC
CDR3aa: CASSLAWASGSNHEQYF

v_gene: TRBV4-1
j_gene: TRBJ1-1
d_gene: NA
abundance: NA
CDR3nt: TGCGCCAGCAGCCCTTTTCCCACGTCTCTGAACACTGAAGCTTTCTTT
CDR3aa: CASSPFPTSLNTEAFF

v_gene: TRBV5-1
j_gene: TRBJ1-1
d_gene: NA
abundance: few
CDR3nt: TGCGCCAGCAGCTTGGGGCGCAGGGGCTCCACTGAAGCTTTCTTT
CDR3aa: CASSLGRRGSTEAFF

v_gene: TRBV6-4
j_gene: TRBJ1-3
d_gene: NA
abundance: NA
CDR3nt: TGTGCCAGCAGTGACAGGCGGGCCACCATATATTTT
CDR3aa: CASSDRRATIYF

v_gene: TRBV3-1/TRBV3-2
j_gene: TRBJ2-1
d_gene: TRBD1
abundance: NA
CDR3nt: TGTGCCAGCAGCCCTCGACGGCGGACAGGGGGGTTCGGTGAGCAGTTCTTC
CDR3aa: CASSPRRRTGGFGEQFF

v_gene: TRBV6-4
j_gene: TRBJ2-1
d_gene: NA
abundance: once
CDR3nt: TGTGCCAGCAGTGTGGACCTACTCCATGAGCAGTTCTTC
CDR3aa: CASSVDLLHEQFF

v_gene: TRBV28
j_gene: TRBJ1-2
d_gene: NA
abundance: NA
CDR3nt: TGTGCCAGCAGCCCCCAAGTAGACTCCCATGACACCTTC
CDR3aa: CASSPQVDSHDTF

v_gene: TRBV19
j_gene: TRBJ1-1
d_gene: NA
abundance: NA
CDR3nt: TGTGCCAGTAGTATGGGCCGGGGCACTGAAGCTTTCTTT
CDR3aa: CASSMGRGTEAFF

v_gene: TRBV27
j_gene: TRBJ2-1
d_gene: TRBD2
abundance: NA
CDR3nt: TGTGCCAGCAAGCGGGAGGGCAGCAATGAGCAGTTCTTC
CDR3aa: CASKREGSNEQFF

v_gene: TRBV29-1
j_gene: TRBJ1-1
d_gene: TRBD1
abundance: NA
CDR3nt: TGCAGCGTAGGACAGGGGTTGAACACTGAAGCTTTCTTT
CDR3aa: CSVGQGLNTEAFF

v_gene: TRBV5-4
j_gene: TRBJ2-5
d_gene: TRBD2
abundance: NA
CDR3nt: TGTGCCAGCACCGTAACTAGCGGGAGCCCAGAGACCCAGTACTTC
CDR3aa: CASTVTSGSPETQYF

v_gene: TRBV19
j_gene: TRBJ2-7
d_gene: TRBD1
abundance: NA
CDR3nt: TGTGCCAGTACCCTGACAGGGGGAAACTCCTACGAGCAGTACTTC
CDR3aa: CASTLTGGNSYEQYF

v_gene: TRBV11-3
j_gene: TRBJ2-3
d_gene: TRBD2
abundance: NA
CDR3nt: TGTGCCAGCAGCTTGGGCCTAGCGGAGTTGGGAGATACGCAGTATTTT
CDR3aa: CASSLGLAELGDTQYF

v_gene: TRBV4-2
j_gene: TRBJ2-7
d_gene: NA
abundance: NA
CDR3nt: TGTGCCAGCAGTAGGGGGACCCTGACCCCCTACGAGCAGTACTTC
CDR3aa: CASSRGTLTPYEQYF

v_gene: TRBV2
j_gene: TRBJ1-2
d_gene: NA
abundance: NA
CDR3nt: TGTGCCAGCAGAAGCTCCCTGGGCCAGGCAAACTATGGCTACACCTTC
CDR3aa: CASRSSLGQANYGYTF

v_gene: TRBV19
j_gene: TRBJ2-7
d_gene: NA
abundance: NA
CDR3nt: TGTGCCAGTAGTATCCGGTCAGGAACCTACGAGCAGTACTTC
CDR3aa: CASSIRSGTYEQYF

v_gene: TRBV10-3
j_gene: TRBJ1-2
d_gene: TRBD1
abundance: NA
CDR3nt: TGTGCCATCAGGGGACAGGGGGGTTTAAGTGGCTACACCTTC
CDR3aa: CAIRGQGGLSGYTF

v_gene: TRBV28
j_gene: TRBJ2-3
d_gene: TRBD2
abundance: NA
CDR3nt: TGTGCCAGCAACGTGATAGCGGGAGTGGGGGGTACGCAGTATTTT
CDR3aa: CASNVIAGVGGTQYF

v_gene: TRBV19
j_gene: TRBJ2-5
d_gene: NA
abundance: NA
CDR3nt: TGTGCCAGTAGTATAGGGTTGAGGAGGTGGGAAAGGGTCCAGTACTTC
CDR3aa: CASSIGLRRWERVQYF

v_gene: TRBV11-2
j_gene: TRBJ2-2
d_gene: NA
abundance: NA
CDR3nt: TGTGCCAGCAGCTTTAGGGCCCACAACACCGGGGAGCTGTTTTTT
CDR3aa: CASSFRAHNTGELFF

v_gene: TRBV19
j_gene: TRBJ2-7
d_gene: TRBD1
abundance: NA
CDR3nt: TGTGCCAGTAGTCCTTCGACGGGACAGACTCCATCCGAGCAGTACTTC
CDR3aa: CASSPSTGQTPSEQYF

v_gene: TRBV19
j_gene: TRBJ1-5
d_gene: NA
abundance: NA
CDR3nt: TGTGCCAGTAGTATAGACCCCCCGGGAACCGCCGGCAATCAGCCCCAGCATTTT
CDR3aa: CASSIDPPGTAGNQPQHF

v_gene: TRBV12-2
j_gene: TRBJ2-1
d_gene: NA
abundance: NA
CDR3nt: TGTGCAAGTCGCTTAGGGCACTGGGAGGGGGGTGAGCAGTTCTTC
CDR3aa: CASRLGHWEGGEQFF

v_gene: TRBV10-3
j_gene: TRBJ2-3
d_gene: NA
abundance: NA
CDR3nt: TGTGCTACGGACCGAGGGTGGACAGATACGCAGTATTTT
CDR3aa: CATDRGWTDTQYF

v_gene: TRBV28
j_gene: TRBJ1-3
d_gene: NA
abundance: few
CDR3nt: TGTGCCAGCAGTTTAGACAGGACGATAGAAAACACCATATATTTT
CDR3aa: CASSLDRTIENTIYF

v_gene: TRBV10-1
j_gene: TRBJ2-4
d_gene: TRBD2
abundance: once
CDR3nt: TGCGCCAGCTATAGCCCTAGCGGGAACAAAAACATTCAGTACTTC
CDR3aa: CASYSPSGNKNIQYF

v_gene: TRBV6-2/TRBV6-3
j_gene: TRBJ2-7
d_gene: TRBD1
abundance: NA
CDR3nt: TGTGCCAGCAGTCCCCGGACAGGTCCGTTTTTCTACGAGCAGTACTTC
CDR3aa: CASSPRTGPFFYEQYF

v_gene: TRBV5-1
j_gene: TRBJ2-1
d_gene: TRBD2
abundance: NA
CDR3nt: TGCGCCAGCAGCCCCGGGACTAGCGATAATGAGCAGTTCTTC
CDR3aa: CASSPGTSDNEQFF

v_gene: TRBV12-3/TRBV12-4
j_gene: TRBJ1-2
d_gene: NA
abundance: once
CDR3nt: TGTGCCAGCAGTTTCCGGCGCGACAGTGGCTACACCTTC
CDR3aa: CASSFRRDSGYTF

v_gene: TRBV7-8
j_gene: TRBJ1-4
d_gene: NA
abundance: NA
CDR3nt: TGTGCCAGCAGCCTCACAGGGTTCTTGTCTGAAAAACTGTTTTTT
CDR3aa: CASSLTGFLSEKLFF

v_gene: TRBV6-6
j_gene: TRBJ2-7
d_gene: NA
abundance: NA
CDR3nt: TGTGCCAGCAGTTACTCCAGAACAGGGGAGCAGTACTTC
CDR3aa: CASSYSRTGEQYF

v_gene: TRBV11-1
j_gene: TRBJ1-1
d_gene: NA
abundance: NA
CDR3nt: TGTGCCAGCACCCCTCGGGAGGGGACTGAAGCTTTCTTT
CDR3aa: CASTPREGTEAFF

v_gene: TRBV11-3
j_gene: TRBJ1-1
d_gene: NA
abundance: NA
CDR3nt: TGTGCCAGCAGCTTAAATCCAAACACTGAAGCTTTCTTT
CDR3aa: CASSLNPNTEAFF

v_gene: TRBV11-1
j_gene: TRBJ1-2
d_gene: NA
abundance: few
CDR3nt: TGTGCCAGCAGCCCATACCCGGGACACCGGACCTATGGCTACACCTTC
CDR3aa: CASSPYPGHRTYGYTF

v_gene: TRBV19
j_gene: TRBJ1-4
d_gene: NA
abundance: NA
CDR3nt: TGTGCCAGTTCCCCCGGCATTACGGGGGGGGGCGTTAGTGAAAAACTGTTTTTT
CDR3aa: CASSPGITGGGVSEKLFF